The sample holds a few counts of the clone carrying this T cell receptor (beta chain). Its antigen remains unidentified. The data were obtained in a study of beta chain features in type 1 diabetes. This CDR3 comprises 18 residues. The germline V gene encodes CDR1 MDHEN and CDR2 SYDVKM. Trimming took 6 bases from V and 1 from J; bases not matched to a gene: 9. Study-level results: Relative to healthy donors, patients appeared to have naive, central memory and Treg TCRB repertoires that were more similar.

Of the isolated RNA, all was reverse transcribed, and so the sequenced material was expressed TCRB transcripts. Repertoires were generated with immunoSEQ multiplex PCR, while TCRdb's copy carries only in-frame clones and drops some. The table includes a few hundred thousand clones, about 15% detected once. The chain couples TRBV28 to TRBJ2-6; TRBD1 matches at 10 bases. The material sequenced was naive CD4+ T cells from blood. The receptor comes from a man aged 25-40 years in good health. Here the CDR3 DNA reads TGTGCCAGCAGCACTCCGGGACAGGGGATTTCTGGGGCCAACGTCCTGACTTTC. Residues: CASSTPGQGISGANVLTF.